The 4 T cell receptor beta chains in this list originate from one sample, sequenced in a study of T-cell reconstitution after alpha-beta-depleted transplantation in children. The authors prepared the TCRbeta library with unique molecular identifiers. TCRdb passed the PCR reads through MiXCR, listing each CDR3 protein once. Of about 980,000 distinct CDR3 sequences in the sample, roughly 31% were seen once. Sequenced material: PBMCs, mostly from graft donor cells, taken 360 days after TCRalphabeta/CD19-depleted stem cell transplant. All receptors derive from a boy under three years old who had a stem cell transplant for SCID, so the T cells may come from the graft donor.

In its sample, this clonotype was seen a few times. The junction shows a germline mismatch at one end, possibly a read error. The chain joins TRBV11-2 to TRBJ2-2; D remains unclear. The CDR3 has 12 amino acids. Germline V gene sequence: CDR1 SGHAT, CDR2 FQNNGV. CDR3 in DNA: TGTGCCAGCAGGTTAGGCGCCGGGGAGCTGTTTTTT. It encodes CASRLGAGELFF.

This clonotype was seen a few times. The chain employs TRBV20-1 and TRBJ2-4, with D hard to call. This CDR3 is built from 15 residues. The germline V gene encodes CDR1 DFQATT and CDR2 SNEGSKA (reference sequence). The ends were cut back, 2 bases at V and 1 base at J, with 12 bases in the middle. CDR3 region: CSARQTKGAKNIQYF. The CDR3 DNA reads as TGCAGTGCTAGACAAACCAAAGGGGCCAAAAACATTCAGTACTTC.

This clonotype was observed a handful of times. V usage is TRBV29-1 and J usage is TRBJ1-2; no firm D call. Germline CDR1 is SQVTM and CDR2 is ANQGSEA. This CDR3 region has 10 residues. Trimming cost V 3 bases and J 5 bases, with 4 bases left between them. DNA for the CDR3: TGCAGCGTTGAGCATTATGGCTACACCTTC. It translates to CSVEHYGYTF.

In its sample, this clonotype was seen a few times. J is TRBJ2-1 and V is TRBV9; TRBD2 aligns across 7 bases. Germline CDR1 and CDR2: SGDLS and YYNGEE. Trimming removed 0 bases from V and 4 bases from J; junction bases left unmatched: 1. The CDR3 sequence is 14 residues long. CDR3 in amino acids: CASSVGGGYNEQFF. CDR3 DNA: TGTGCCAGCAGCGTAGGGGGGGGGTACAATGAGCAGTTCTTC.